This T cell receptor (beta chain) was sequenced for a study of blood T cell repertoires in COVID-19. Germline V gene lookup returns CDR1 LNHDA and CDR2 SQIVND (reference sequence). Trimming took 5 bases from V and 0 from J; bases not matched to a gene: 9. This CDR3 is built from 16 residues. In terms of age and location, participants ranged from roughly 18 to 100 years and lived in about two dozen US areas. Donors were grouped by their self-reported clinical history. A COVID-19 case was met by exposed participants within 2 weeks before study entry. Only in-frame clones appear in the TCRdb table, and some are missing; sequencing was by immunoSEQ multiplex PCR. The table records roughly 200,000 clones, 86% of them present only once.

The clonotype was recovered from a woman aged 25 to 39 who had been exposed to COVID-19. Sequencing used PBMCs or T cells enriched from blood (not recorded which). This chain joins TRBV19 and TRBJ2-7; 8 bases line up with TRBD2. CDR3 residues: CASSAGAGVGSYEQYF. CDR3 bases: TGTGCCAGTAGTGCAGGAGCGGGGGTCGGCTCCTACGAGCAGTACTTC.